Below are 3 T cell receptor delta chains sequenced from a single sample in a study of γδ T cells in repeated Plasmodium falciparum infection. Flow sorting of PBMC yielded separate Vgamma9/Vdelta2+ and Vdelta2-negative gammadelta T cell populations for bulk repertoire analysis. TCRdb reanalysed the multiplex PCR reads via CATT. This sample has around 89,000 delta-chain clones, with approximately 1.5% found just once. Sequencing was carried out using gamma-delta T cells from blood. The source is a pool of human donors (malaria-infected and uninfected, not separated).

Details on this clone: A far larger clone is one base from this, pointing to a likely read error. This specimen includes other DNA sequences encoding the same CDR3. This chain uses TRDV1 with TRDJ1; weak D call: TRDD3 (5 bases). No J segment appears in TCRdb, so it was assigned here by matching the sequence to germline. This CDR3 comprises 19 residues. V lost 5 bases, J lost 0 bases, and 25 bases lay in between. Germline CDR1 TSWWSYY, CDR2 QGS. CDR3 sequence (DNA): TGTGCTCTTGGGAACTGGAGCCGCGTACTGGAGGGAAACACCGATAAACTCATCTTT. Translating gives CALGNWSRVLEGNTDKLIF.

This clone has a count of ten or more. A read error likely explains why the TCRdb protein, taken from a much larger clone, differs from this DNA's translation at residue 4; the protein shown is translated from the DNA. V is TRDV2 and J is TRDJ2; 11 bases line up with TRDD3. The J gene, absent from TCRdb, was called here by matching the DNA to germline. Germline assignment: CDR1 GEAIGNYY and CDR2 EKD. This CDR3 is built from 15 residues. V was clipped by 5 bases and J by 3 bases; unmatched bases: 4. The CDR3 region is CACGTLGDMTAQLFF. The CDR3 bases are TGTGCCTGTGGCACACTGGGGGATATGACAGCACAACTCTTCTTT.

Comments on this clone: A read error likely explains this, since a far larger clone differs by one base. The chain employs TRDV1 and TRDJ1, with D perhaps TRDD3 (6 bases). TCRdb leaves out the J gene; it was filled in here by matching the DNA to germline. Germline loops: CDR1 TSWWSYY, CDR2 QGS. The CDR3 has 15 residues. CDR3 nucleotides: TGTGCCCTTGGGTCCCCTGGGGACTACACCGATAAACTCATCTTT. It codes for CALGSPGDYTDKLIF.